A selection of T cell receptor beta chains follows, all from one sample in a study of shared clonotypes between healthy human individuals. The repertoire was sequenced with immunoSEQ multiplex PCR; TCRdb's copy has only in-frame clones and lacks some. The table shows about 2.1 million clones, with approximately 92% occurring only once. Source material: naive CD8+ T cells from PBMCs. The origin of the receptors is a man aged 18 to 35 in good health. Some clones in this sample may be carry-over from other donors' samples. The CDR3 runs from the conserved cysteine through the conserved F or W. The D gene is left open where the match is weak. Clone size appears in some rows only: once, few, many, or a class for an expanded clone.

D gene: .; J gene: TRBJ2-7; clone size: .; V gene: TRBV5-4; CDR3 protein: CASSLFRGSSYEQYF; CDR3 DNA: TGTGCCAGCAGCTTGTTTCGGGGGAGCTCCTACGAGCAGTACTTC
D gene: .; J gene: TRBJ2-7; clone size: .; V gene: TRBV11-2; CDR3 protein: CASSSSAFGDEQYF; CDR3 DNA: TGTGCCAGCTCTTCATCGGCTTTTGGGGACGAGCAGTACTTC
D gene: .; J gene: TRBJ1-2; clone size: .; V gene: TRBV6-5; CDR3 protein: CASSYSRRGPNYGYTF; CDR3 DNA: TGTGCCAGCAGTTACTCGAGAAGGGGCCCCAACTATGGCTACACCTTC
D gene: .; J gene: TRBJ1-4; clone size: once; V gene: TRBV28; CDR3 protein: CASSPVATNEKLFF; CDR3 DNA: TGTGCCAGCAGTCCAGTTGCAACTAATGAAAAACTGTTTTTT
D gene: .; J gene: TRBJ1-1; clone size: few; V gene: TRBV7-9; CDR3 protein: CASRVDLEAFF; CDR3 DNA: TGTGCCAGCAGGGTAGATCTTGAAGCTTTCTTT
D gene: .; J gene: TRBJ1-5; clone size: .; V gene: TRBV27; CDR3 protein: CASSSSSNQPQHF; CDR3 DNA: TGTGCCAGCAGTTCGTCGAGCAATCAGCCCCAGCATTTT
D gene: TRBD2; J gene: TRBJ2-1; clone size: .; V gene: TRBV7-9; CDR3 protein: CASSPGLAANNEQFF; CDR3 DNA: TGTGCCAGCAGCCCCGGACTAGCGGCTAACAATGAGCAGTTCTTC
D gene: TRBD1; J gene: TRBJ1-4; clone size: once; V gene: TRBV5-1; CDR3 protein: CANRGREKLFF; CDR3 DNA: TGCGCCAACAGGGGCCGAGAAAAACTGTTTTTT
D gene: .; J gene: TRBJ2-7; clone size: .; V gene: TRBV28; CDR3 protein: CASTPLRTIGDEQYF; CDR3 DNA: TGTGCCAGCACCCCCCTCCGCACCATCGGGGACGAGCAGTACTTC
D gene: .; J gene: TRBJ2-3; clone size: .; V gene: TRBV4-3; CDR3 protein: CASSQRTGTRSTDTQYF; CDR3 DNA: TGCGCCAGCAGCCAACGTACCGGGACACGCAGCACAGATACGCAGTATTTT
D gene: .; J gene: TRBJ2-1; clone size: .; V gene: TRBV27; CDR3 protein: CASSSQGSYNEQFF; CDR3 DNA: TGTGCCAGCAGTTCGCAGGGCTCCTACAATGAGCAGTTCTTC
D gene: .; J gene: TRBJ2-7; clone size: .; V gene: TRBV6-1; CDR3 protein: CASSEQSIATYEQYF; CDR3 DNA: TGTGCCAGCAGTGAACAGTCTATCGCCACCTACGAGCAGTACTTC
D gene: .; J gene: TRBJ1-1; clone size: .; V gene: TRBV9; CDR3 protein: CASSEGDTEAFF; CDR3 DNA: TGTGCCAGCAGCGAGGGGGACACTGAAGCTTTCTTT
D gene: .; J gene: TRBJ2-7; clone size: once; V gene: TRBV6-1; CDR3 protein: CASSEKASYEQYF; CDR3 DNA: TGTGCCAGCAGTGAGAAAGCGTCCTACGAGCAGTACTTC
D gene: .; J gene: TRBJ2-7; clone size: .; V gene: TRBV6-6; CDR3 protein: CASSFYRQPYEQYF; CDR3 DNA: TGTGCCAGCAGTTTCTACAGGCAACCCTACGAGCAGTACTTC
D gene: .; J gene: TRBJ2-1; clone size: .; V gene: TRBV5-1; CDR3 protein: CASSLGPSSSYNEQFF; CDR3 DNA: TGCGCCAGCAGCTTAGGACCCTCGAGCTCCTACAATGAGCAGTTCTTC
D gene: TRBD1; J gene: TRBJ2-5; clone size: .; V gene: TRBV9; CDR3 protein: CASSAWGTGYQETQYF; CDR3 DNA: TGTGCCAGCAGCGCATGGGGGACAGGCTACCAAGAGACCCAGTACTTC
D gene: TRBD1; J gene: TRBJ1-1; clone size: .; V gene: TRBV5-1; CDR3 protein: CASSPRTGNTEAFF; CDR3 DNA: TGCGCCAGCAGCCCCAGGACAGGGAACACTGAAGCTTTCTTT
D gene: .; J gene: TRBJ1-4; clone size: .; V gene: TRBV6-5; CDR3 protein: CASRRSATNEKLFF; CDR3 DNA: TGTGCCAGCAGAAGAAGCGCAACTAATGAAAAACTGTTTTTT
D gene: .; J gene: TRBJ2-7; clone size: .; V gene: TRBV14; CDR3 protein: CASSQVQGIYEQYF; CDR3 DNA: TGTGCCAGCAGCCAAGTCCAGGGGATCTACGAGCAGTACTTC
D gene: TRBD1; J gene: TRBJ1-6; clone size: .; V gene: TRBV28; CDR3 protein: CASSFNQGTGESPLHF; CDR3 DNA: TGTGCCAGCAGTTTTAATCAGGGGACAGGGGAATCACCCCTCCACTTT
D gene: TRBD1; J gene: TRBJ2-5; clone size: .; V gene: TRBV11-2; CDR3 protein: CASRLTGEETQYF; CDR3 DNA: TGTGCCAGCAGACTTACAGGGGAAGAGACCCAGTACTTC
D gene: TRBD2; J gene: TRBJ2-1; clone size: .; V gene: TRBV7-9; CDR3 protein: CASSQDLAGGTNTYNEQFF; CDR3 DNA: TGTGCCAGCAGCCAAGATCTAGCGGGAGGAACAAACACCTACAATGAGCAGTTCTTC
D gene: TRBD2; J gene: TRBJ2-7; clone size: .; V gene: TRBV14; CDR3 protein: CASSPLAGVLWEQYF; CDR3 DNA: TGTGCCAGCAGCCCTCTGGCGGGAGTTTTGTGGGAGCAGTACTTC
D gene: .; J gene: TRBJ2-5; clone size: .; V gene: TRBV7-7; CDR3 protein: CASSLVGTQETQYF; CDR3 DNA: TGTGCCAGCAGCTTAGTGGGGACGCAAGAGACCCAGTACTTC
D gene: TRBD2; J gene: TRBJ2-1; clone size: .; V gene: TRBV7-9; CDR3 protein: CASSYTSGRAYNEQFF; CDR3 DNA: TGTGCCAGCAGCTACACTAGCGGGAGGGCGTACAATGAGCAGTTCTTC
D gene: TRBD2; J gene: TRBJ2-7; clone size: .; V gene: TRBV28; CDR3 protein: CASSFPLLTSGAYEQYF; CDR3 DNA: TGTGCCAGCAGTTTCCCCCTTTTAACTAGCGGGGCCTACGAGCAGTACTTC
D gene: TRBD2; J gene: TRBJ2-2; clone size: .; V gene: TRBV11-3; CDR3 protein: CASAGRAGNTGELFF; CDR3 DNA: TGTGCCAGCGCTGGGAGGGCCGGGAACACCGGGGAGCTGTTTTTT